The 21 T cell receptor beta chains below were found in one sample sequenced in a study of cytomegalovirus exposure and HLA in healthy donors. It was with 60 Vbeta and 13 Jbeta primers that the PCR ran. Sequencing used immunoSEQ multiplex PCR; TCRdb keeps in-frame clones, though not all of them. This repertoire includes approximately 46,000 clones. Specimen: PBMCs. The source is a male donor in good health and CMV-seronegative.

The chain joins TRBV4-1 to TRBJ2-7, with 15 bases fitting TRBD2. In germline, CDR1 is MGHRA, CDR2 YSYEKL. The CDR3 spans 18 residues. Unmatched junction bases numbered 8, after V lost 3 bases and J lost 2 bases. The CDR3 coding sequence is TGCGCCAGCAGCCACGGACTAGCGGGAGGGCCCGGAACCTACGAGCAGTACTTC. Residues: CASSHGLAGGPGTYEQYF.

The CDR3 is CASSLRAREDTQYF. The CDR3, as DNA: TGTGCCAGCAGCTTAAGAGCCCGGGAAGATACGCAGTATTTT. The chain joins TRBV7-2 to TRBJ2-3; tentative D call: TRBD2 (5 bases). V was pared by 2 bases and J by 5 bases, with 11 bases between. The CDR3 has 14 amino acids. Germline CDR1 is SGHTA and CDR2 is FQGNSA.

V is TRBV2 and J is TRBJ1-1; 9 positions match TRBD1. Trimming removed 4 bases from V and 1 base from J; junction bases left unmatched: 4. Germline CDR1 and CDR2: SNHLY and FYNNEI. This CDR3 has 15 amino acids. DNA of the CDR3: TGTGCCAGCAGTGGGACAGGGGTACCGAACACTGAAGCTTTCTTT. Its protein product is CASSGTGVPNTEAFF.

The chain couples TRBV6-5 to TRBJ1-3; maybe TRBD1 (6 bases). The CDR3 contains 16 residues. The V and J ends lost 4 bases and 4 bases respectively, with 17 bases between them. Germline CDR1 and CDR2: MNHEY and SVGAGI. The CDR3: CASSSYHRDTGNTIYF. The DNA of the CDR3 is TGTGCCAGCAGTTCTTATCACCGGGACACCGGAAACACCATATATTTT.

CDR3 protein: CASSPDPRDGYTF. CDR3 sequence (DNA): TGTGCCAGCAGTCCTGATCCCCGGGATGGCTACACCTTC. The chain recombines TRBV6-6 with TRBJ1-2; D ambiguous. Trimming removed 5 bases at V and 6 bases at J, with 13 bases between. This CDR3 is 13 amino acids long. Germline CDR1 reads MNHNY; CDR2 reads SVGAGI (reference sequence).

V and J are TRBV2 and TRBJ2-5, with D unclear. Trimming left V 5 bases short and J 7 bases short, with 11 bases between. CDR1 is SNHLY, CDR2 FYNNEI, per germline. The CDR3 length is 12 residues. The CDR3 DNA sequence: TGTGCCAGCAGTACTCAAACTGGGACCCAGTACTTC. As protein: CASSTQTGTQYF.

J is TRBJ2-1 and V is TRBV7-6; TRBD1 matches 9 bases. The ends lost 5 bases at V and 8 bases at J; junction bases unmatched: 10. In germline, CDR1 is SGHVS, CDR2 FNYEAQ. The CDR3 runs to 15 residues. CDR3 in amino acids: CASSPRIRTGDEQFF. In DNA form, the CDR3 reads TGTGCCAGCAGCCCCCGGATTCGGACAGGGGATGAGCAGTTCTTC.

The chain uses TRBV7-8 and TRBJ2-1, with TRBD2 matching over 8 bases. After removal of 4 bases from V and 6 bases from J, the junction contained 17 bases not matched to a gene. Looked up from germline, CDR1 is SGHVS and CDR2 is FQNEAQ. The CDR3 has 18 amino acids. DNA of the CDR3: TGTGCCAGCAGCTCGTACCGCCTAGCGGGCCGGAACTTCAATGAGCAGTTCTTC. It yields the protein CASSSYRLAGRNFNEQFF.

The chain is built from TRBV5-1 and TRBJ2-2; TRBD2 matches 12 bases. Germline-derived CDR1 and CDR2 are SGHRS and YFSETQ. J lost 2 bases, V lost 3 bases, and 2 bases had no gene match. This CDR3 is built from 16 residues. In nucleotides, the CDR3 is TGCGCCAGCAGCTCGGGACTAGCGGGTAACACCGGGGAGCTGTTTTTT. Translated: CASSSGLAGNTGELFF.

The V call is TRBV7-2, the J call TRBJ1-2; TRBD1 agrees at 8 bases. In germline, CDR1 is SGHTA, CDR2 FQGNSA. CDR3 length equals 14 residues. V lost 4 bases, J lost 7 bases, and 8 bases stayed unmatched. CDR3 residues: CTSSSVGQGSGYTF. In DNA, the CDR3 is TGTACCAGCAGCTCGGTCGGACAGGGTAGTGGCTACACCTTC.

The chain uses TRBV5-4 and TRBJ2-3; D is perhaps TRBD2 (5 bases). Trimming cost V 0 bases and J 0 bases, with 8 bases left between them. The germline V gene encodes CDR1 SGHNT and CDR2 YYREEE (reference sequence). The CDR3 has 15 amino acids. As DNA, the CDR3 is TGTGCCAGCAGCTTGGTAGCGTCCAGCACAGATACGCAGTATTTT. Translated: CASSLVASSTDTQYF.

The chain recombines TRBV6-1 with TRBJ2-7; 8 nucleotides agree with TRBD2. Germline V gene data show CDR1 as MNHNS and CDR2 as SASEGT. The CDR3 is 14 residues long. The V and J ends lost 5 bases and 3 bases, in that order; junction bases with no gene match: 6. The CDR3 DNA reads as TGTGCCAGCAGTCCCCGGGGGGGGTTCTACGAGCAGTACTTC. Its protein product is CASSPRGGFYEQYF.

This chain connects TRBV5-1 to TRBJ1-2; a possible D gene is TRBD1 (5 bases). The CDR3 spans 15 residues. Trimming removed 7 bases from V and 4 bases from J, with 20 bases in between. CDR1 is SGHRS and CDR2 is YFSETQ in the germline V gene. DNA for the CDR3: TGCGCCAGCGTCCCAGGCGGGGGACGGAGCTATGGCTACACCTTC. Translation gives CASVPGGGRSYGYTF.

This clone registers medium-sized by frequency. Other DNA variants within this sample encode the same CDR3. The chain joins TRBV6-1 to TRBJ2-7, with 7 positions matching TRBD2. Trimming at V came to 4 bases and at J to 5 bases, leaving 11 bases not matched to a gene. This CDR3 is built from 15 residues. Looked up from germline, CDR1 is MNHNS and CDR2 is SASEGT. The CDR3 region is CASSVFGGSNDEQYF. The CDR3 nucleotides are TGTGCCAGCAGTGTATTTGGCGGGAGTAACGACGAGCAGTACTTC.

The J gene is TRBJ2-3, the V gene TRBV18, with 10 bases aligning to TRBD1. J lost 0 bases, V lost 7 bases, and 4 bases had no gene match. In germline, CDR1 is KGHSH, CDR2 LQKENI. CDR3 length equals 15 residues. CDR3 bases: TGTGCCAGCTGGCTGGGACAGGGGAGCACAGATACGCAGTATTTT. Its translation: CASWLGQGSTDTQYF.

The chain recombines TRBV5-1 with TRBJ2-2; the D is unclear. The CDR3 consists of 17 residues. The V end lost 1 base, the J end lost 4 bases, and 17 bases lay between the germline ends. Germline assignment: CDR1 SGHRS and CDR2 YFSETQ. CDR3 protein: CASSLSVNFPSTGELFF. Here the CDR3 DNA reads TGCGCCAGCAGCTTGTCCGTGAACTTCCCGAGCACCGGGGAGCTGTTTTTT.

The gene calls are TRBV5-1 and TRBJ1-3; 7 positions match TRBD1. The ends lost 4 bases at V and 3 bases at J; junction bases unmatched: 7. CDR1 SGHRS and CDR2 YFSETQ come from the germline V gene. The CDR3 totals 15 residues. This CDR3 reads CASSDGQVVGNTIYF. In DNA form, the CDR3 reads TGCGCCAGCAGCGACGGACAGGTCGTTGGAAACACCATATATTTT.

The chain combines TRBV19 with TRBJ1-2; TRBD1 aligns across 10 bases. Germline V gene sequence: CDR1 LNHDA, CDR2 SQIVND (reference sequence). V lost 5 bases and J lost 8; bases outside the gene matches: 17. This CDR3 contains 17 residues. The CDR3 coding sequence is TGTGCCAGTAGTCAAACGTTCGGGACAGGGGCCTCCCGGGGCTACACCTTC. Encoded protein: CASSQTFGTGASRGYTF.

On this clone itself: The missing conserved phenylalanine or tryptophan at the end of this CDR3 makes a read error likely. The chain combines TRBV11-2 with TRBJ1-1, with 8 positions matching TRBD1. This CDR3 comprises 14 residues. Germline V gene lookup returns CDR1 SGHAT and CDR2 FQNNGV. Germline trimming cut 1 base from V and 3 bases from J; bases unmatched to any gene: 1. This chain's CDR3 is CASSLGQGYTEAFL. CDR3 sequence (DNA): TGTGCCAGCAGCTTAGGACAGGGGTACACTGAAGCTTTCCTT.

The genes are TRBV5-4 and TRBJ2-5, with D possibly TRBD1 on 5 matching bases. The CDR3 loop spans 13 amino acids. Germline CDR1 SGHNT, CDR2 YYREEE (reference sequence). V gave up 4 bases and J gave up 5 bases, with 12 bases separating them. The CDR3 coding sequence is TGTGCCAGCAGCGACAGAACTCCGGAGACCCAGTACTTC. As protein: CASSDRTPETQYF.

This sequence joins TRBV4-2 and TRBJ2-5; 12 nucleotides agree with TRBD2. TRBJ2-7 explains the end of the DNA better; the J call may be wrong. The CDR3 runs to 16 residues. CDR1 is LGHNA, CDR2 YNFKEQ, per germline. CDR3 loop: CASSQAGLAGYYEQYF. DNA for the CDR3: TGTGCCAGCAGCCAAGCGGGACTAGCGGGCTACTACGAGCAGTACTTC.